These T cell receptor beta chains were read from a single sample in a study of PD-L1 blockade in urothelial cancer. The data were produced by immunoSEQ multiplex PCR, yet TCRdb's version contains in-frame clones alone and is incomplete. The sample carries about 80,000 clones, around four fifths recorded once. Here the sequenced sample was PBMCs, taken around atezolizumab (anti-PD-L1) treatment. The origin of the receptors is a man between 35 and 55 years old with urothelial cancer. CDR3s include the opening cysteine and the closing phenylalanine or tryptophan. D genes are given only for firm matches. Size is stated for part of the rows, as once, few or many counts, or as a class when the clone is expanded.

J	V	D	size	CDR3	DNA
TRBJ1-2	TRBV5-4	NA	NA	CASSLALLGQVPDYGYTF	TGTGCCAGCAGCTTGGCTCTTTTGGGCCAGGTTCCGGACTATGGCTACACCTTC
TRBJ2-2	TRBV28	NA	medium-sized	CASSARGGGAGELFF	TGTGCCAGCAGTGCGCGGGGAGGAGGGGCCGGGGAGCTGTTTTTT
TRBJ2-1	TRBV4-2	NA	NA	CASSHPLVIRSDDEQFF	TGTGCCAGCAGCCATCCCCTGGTTATCCGGAGCGACGATGAGCAGTTCTTC
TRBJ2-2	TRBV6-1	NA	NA	CASSARTTGNTGELFF	TGTGCCAGCAGTGCCAGAACCACAGGGAACACCGGGGAGCTGTTTTTT
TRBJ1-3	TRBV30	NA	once	CACPAPGGNTIYF	TGTGCCTGTCCAGCCCCAGGGGGAAACACCATATATTTT
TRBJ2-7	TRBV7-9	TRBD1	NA	CASSPRDRSSYEQYF	TGTGCCAGCAGCCCCCGGGACAGAAGCTCCTACGAGCAGTACTTC
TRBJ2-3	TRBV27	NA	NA	CASRLSSVPSTDTQYF	TGTGCCAGCAGACTTTCTAGCGTCCCTAGCACAGATACGCAGTATTTT
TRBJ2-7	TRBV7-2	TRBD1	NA	CASSPPGTASVRGQYF	TGTGCCAGCAGCCCACCCGGGACAGCGTCGGTACGAGGGCAGTACTTC
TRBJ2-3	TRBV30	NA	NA	CAWSTGPNTDTQYF	TGTGCCTGGAGTACAGGACCCAACACAGATACGCAGTATTTT
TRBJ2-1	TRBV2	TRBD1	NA	CASSGGVGNEQFF	TGTGCCAGCTCAGGGGGCGTTGGCAATGAGCAGTTCTTC
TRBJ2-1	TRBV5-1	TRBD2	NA	CASSFGSGSRGEQFF	TGCGCCAGCAGCTTTGGTAGCGGGAGCAGGGGTGAGCAGTTCTTC
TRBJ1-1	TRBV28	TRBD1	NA	CASRWTGSSNTEAFF	TGTGCCAGCAGGTGGACAGGGAGTTCGAACACTGAAGCTTTCTTT
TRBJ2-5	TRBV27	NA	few	CASRKEAAQYF	TGTGCCAGCAGGAAGGAGGCGGCCCAGTACTTC
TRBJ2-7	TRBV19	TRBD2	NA	CATSRSGSYEQYF	TGTGCCACCTCTCGGAGCGGGAGTTACGAGCAGTACTTC
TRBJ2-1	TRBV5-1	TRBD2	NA	CASSPATSNDEQFF	TGCGCCAGCAGCCCCGCGACTAGCAACGATGAGCAGTTCTTC
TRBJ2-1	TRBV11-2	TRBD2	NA	CASSAGLAQEFF	TGTGCCAGCAGCGCGGGACTAGCACAGGAGTTCTTC
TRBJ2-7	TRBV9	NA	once	CASSVGNGLGEQYF	TGTGCCAGCAGCGTTGGGAACGGACTGGGGGAGCAGTACTTC
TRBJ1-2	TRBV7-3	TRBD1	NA	CASSPGTGAGYGYTF	TGTGCCAGCAGCCCGGGAACAGGGGCGGGCTATGGCTACACCTTC
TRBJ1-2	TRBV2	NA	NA	CASGQTVGYTF	TGTGCCAGCGGACAGACAGTTGGCTACACCTTC
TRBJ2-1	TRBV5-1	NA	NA	CASSPRAQGEQFF	TGCGCCAGCAGCCCGCGGGCGCAGGGGGAGCAGTTCTTC
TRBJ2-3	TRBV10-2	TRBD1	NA	CASRKGAGDTQYF	TGCGCCAGCAGGAAGGGGGCGGGAGATACGCAGTATTTT
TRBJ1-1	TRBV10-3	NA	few	CAIRSTGWTEAFF	TGTGCCATCAGGTCGACGGGTTGGACTGAAGCTTTCTTT
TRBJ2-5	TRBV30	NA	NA	CAWSGGSSGGKYF	TGTGCCTGGAGTGGGGGCTCGAGTGGAGGGAAGTACTTC
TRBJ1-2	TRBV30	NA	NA	CAWASHGGTNYGYTF	TGTGCCTGGGCCTCGCACGGGGGTACTAACTATGGCTACACCTTC
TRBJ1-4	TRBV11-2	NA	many	CASTSGGKNEKLFF	TGTGCCAGCACCTCCGGAGGGAAGAATGAAAAACTGTTTTTT
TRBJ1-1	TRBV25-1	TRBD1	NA	CASARTGLTEAFF	TGTGCCAGCGCCCGGACAGGTCTCACTGAAGCTTTCTTT
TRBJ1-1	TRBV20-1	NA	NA	CSARPDREAFF	TGCAGTGCTAGACCTGACAGAGAAGCTTTCTTT